This TCR beta chain emerged from a study of T cell responses to AZD1222 COVID-19 vaccine. TCRdb's copy holds only in-frame clones and misses some; the assay was immunoSEQ multiplex PCR. The top ten hold roughly 6% of the sample, which has more than 150,000 clones, around 89% seen once. In its sample, this clone was seen a few times. This CDR3 has 13 residues. Germline V gene data show CDR1 as LNHDA and CDR2 as SQIVND (reference sequence). The V end was cut by 7 bases, the J end by 1 base, with 8 bases between. The chain recombines TRBV19 with TRBJ1-3; D is unresolved. This sample comprised peripheral blood, obtained on day 0 of AZD1222 vaccination. The TCR comes from an adult in good health. DNA for the CDR3: TGTGCCAGTATGAGACGTTCTGGAAACACCATATATTTT. Encoded protein: CASMRRSGNTIYF.